The 24 T cell receptor delta chains given below trace back to one sample, sequenced in a study of γδ T cells in repeated Plasmodium falciparum infection. Bulk repertoires came from Vgamma9/Vdelta2+ or Vdelta2-negative gammadelta T cells flow-sorted from PBMC. TCRdb ran CATT on the multiplex PCR reads. The sample carries over 90,000 delta-chain clones, approximately 0.96% recorded once. Specimen: gamma-delta T cells from blood. The receptors were gathered from a pool of human donors (malaria-infected and uninfected, not separated).

Worth noting for this clone: TCRdb has a much larger clone's protein, which differs at residue 5 from the translation of this DNA, likely because of a read error; what is shown is the protein translated from the DNA. This chain joins TRDV1 and TRDJ1, with 7 bases aligning to TRDD3. After removal of 8 bases from V and 0 bases from J, the junction contained 18 bases not matched to a gene. The CDR3 consists of 18 residues. The germline V gene encodes CDR1 TSWWSYY and CDR2 QGS. CDR3 nucleotides: TGTGCTCTTACTTCAGCCATTACTGGGGATTCTTACACCGATAAACTCATCTTT. This sequence encodes CALTSAITGDSYTDKLIF.

With regard to this clone: The protein held in TCRdb is that of a much larger clone and does not match this DNA's translation at residue 10, likely because of a read error; the protein shown is translated from the DNA. This rearrangement joins TRDV2 to TRDJ1, with 9 bases that match TRDD3. TCRdb supplies no J gene; here it was assigned by aligning the nucleotide sequence to germline. The CDR3 spans 21 residues. Germline CDR1 GEAIGNYY, CDR2 EKD. The ends lost 0 bases at V and 5 bases at J; junction bases unmatched: 24. The CDR3, as DNA: TGTGCCTGTGACACCGTTCTGTCGGAGGTGTTTACTGGGGGACCCGGGGATAAACTCATCTTT. As protein: CACDTVLSEVFTGGPGDKLIF.

About this clone: The TCRdb protein, from a much larger clone, departs from this DNA's translation at residue 7, likely by read error; the protein shown derives from the DNA. This chain joins TRDV2 and TRDJ1; D call uncertain. The CDR3 is made up of 16 amino acids. Between the trimmed V and J ends, which lost 3 bases and 0 bases, there was a span of 16 bases. Germline loops: CDR1 GEAIGNYY, CDR2 EKD. This chain's CDR3 is CACDPLKSGYTDKLIF. CDR3 DNA sequence: TGTGCCTGTGACCCCCTGAAGAGCGGATACACCGATAAACTCATCTTT.

On this clone: The mismatch at residue 28 between this DNA's translation and the TCRdb protein of a much larger clone likely reflects a read error; the protein shown is translated from the DNA. J gene calling gave no result, while the V gene is TRDV1; TRDD3, the D gene given by the table, was not confirmed from the DNA. The length of the CDR3 is 30 residues. In germline, CDR1 is TSWWSYY, CDR2 QGS. As DNA, the CDR3 is TGTGCTCTTGGGGAAAATCTGCGGGTGCTCTGGGGGTGTTCTACCCGGGCGGACTGGGGGATACGCCCGTACACCGATAAACCCATCTTT. Translation: CALGENLRVLWGCSTRADWGIRPYTDKPIF.

This clone was counted a few times. For this DNA, TCRdb reports the protein of a much larger clone, which diverges at residue 11, most likely from a read error; the protein presented here is translated directly from the DNA. CDR3 nucleotides: TGTGCTCTTGGGCCGATTTACTGGGGGATACCCCACCCGTACACCGATAAACTCATCTTT. Protein sequence: CALGPIYWGIPHPYTDKLIF. The rearrangement links TRDV1 to TRDJ1; 12 bases line up with TRDD3. Per the germline V gene, CDR1 is TSWWSYY and CDR2 is QGS. This CDR3 has 20 residues. J was trimmed by 0 bases and V by 5 bases; bases with no gene match: 16.

Points on this clone: TCRdb's listed protein matches a much larger clone and diverges from this DNA's translation at residue 9, likely through a read error; the protein shown comes from the DNA. The chain couples TRDV1 to TRDJ1; possible D gene TRDD3, 6 bases. In the absence of a J gene in TCRdb, the DNA was matched to germline to assign it here. Germline values: CDR1 TSWWSYY, CDR2 QGS. V was trimmed by 6 bases and J by 0 bases, leaving 23 bases between them. This CDR3 is built from 18 residues. CDR3 in DNA: TGTGCTCTTGGCGAGGGGGGGGGTCTCGGGATATACACCGATAAACTCATCTTT. As protein: CALGEGGGLGIYTDKLIF.

This clone was counted at least ten times. This chain uses TRDV1 with TRDJ1; 7 bases line up with TRDD2. CDR3 size: 20 residues. The germline CDR1 and CDR2 sequences are TSWWSYY and QGS. The trim removed 2 bases at V and 8 bases at J, leaving 26 bases unmatched. CDR3 sequence: CALGESFLTPIGLGHSKLIF. CDR3 coding DNA: TGTGCTCTTGGGGAATCCTTCCTTACCCCTATCGGGCTGGGCCATTCGAAACTCATCTTT.

Only a few counts were recorded for this clone. The TCRdb protein comes from a much larger clone and disagrees with this DNA's translation at residue 17, likely due to a read error; the protein given here is derived from the DNA. The J gene is uncalled and the V gene is TRDV1; the table's D call, TRDD3, has no DNA check behind it. Looked up from germline, CDR1 is TSWWSYY and CDR2 is QGS. The CDR3 has 18 amino acids. This CDR3 reads CALGTRAFVGDTADKLTF. DNA of the CDR3: TGTGCTCTTGGGACCCGGGCCTTCGTGGGGGATACAGCCGATAAACTCACCTTT.

With regard to this clone: The protein that TCRdb holds for this DNA derives from a much larger clone and differs from the translated DNA at residue 18, which likely indicates a read error; the protein shown here is translated from the DNA. The CDR3 sequence is CAFMTFPSVLGDTGTDKPIF. CDR3 nucleotide sequence: TGTGCCTTCATGACCTTCCCCTCTGTACTGGGGGATACTGGAACCGATAAACCCATCTTT. The J segment was not called; the V segment is TRDV2; the table's TRDD3 call for D was not verified on the DNA. CDR1 is GEAIGNYY and CDR2 is EKD in the germline V gene. CDR3 length: 20 residues.

This clone was seen more than once but under ten times. The protein that TCRdb holds for this DNA derives from a much larger clone and differs from the translated DNA at residue 17, which likely indicates a read error; the protein shown here is translated from the DNA. The genes are TRDV1 and TRDJ1; 9 bases map to TRDD3. TCRdb carries no J gene annotation; the J gene was assigned here by matching the DNA with germline. Germline values: CDR1 TSWWSYY, CDR2 QGS. The CDR3 is 20 residues long. CDR3 amino acids: CALGEPASVVWGIYTDRLIF. Here the CDR3 DNA reads TGTGCTCTTGGGGAACCAGCCTCAGTAGTCTGGGGGATTTACACCGATAGACTCATCTTT.

As concerns this clone: TCRdb records a much larger clone's protein for this DNA, with a difference at residue 9 that likely arises from a read error; the protein given is the translation of the DNA. V and J are TRDV1 and TRDJ1; D is uncertain. Assignment of the J gene here rests on matching the DNA to germline, because TCRdb gives none. The CDR3 loop spans 15 amino acids. Germline loops: CDR1 TSWWSYY, CDR2 QGS. V lost 0 bases to trimming and J lost 1 base, with 9 bases between them. Here the CDR3 DNA reads TGTGCTCTTGGGGAACTTCCCCGGTGCACCGATAAACTCATCTTT. This gives the protein CALGELPRCTDKLIF.

As for this clone: Given a far larger clone just one base away, this is likely a sequencing read error. This sample includes further DNA sequences coding for the same CDR3. The V gene is TRDV1; the J gene was not called; TRDD3, the D gene given by the table, was not confirmed from the DNA. Germline loops: CDR1 TSWWSYY, CDR2 QGS. This CDR3 comprises 19 residues. CDR3 DNA sequence: TGTGCTCTTGGGGAGCCGCCGGGGGTTATCCCCCAGTACGCCGATAAACTCATCTTC. It is translated as CALGEPPGVIPQYADKLIF.

This clone rates as medium-sized. Other DNA sequences from this sample encode an identical CDR3 as well. The rearrangement links TRDV1 to TRDJ1, with TRDD3 matching 11 bases. This CDR3 has 22 amino acids. Germline values: CDR1 TSWWSYY, CDR2 QGS. Trimming at V came to 0 bases and at J to 0 bases, leaving 18 bases not matched to a gene. CDR3 bases: TGTGCTCTTGGGGAACTAAGACCCATTCTGGGGGATACCCGTACTAACACCGATAAACTCATCTTT. Its protein product is CALGELRPILGDTRTNTDKLIF.

This clone has just a few counts. Only one base separates this from a far larger clonotype, so it likely reflects a read error. The sample has other DNA sequences that encode this CDR3 too. The rearrangement uses TRDV1 and TRDJ1, with D unresolved. The J gene is absent in TCRdb and was assigned here via DNA matching to germline. Per the germline V gene, CDR1 is TSWWSYY and CDR2 is QGS. V shed 1 base and J shed 0 bases, with 27 bases lying between them. The CDR3 runs 21 residues. As DNA, the CDR3 is TGTGCTCTTGGGGAACCCCCTTTACACGTACGGGGTACACTATACACCGATAAACTCATCTTT. Amino acid sequence: CALGEPPLHVRGTLYTDKLIF.

A word on this clone: The protein recorded in TCRdb matches a much larger clone and deviates from this DNA's translation at residue 16, suggesting a read error; the protein here is obtained by translating the DNA. The V call is TRDV1, the J call TRDJ1; 12 nucleotides agree with TRDD3. The J gene is absent in TCRdb and was assigned here via DNA matching to germline. Unmatched junction bases numbered 38, after V lost 2 bases and J lost 1 base. This CDR3 is built from 28 residues. Germline V gene sequence: CDR1 TSWWSYY, CDR2 QGS. DNA for the CDR3: TGTGCTCTTGGGGAATCCACTTTCCTACCGGCCGTGGTGTACTGTATACTGGGGGATACTCGATCCACCGATAAACTCATCTTT. Protein product: CALGESTFLPAVVYCILGDTRSTDKLIF.

Regarding this clone: The mismatch at residue 9 between this DNA's translation and the TCRdb protein of a much larger clone likely reflects a read error; the protein shown is translated from the DNA. V usage is TRDV1 and J usage is TRDJ1; a possible D gene is TRDD3 (6 bases). The J gene is absent in TCRdb and was assigned here via DNA matching to germline. Trimming took 4 bases from V and 0 from J, leaving 24 bases between them. Germline CDR1 is TSWWSYY and CDR2 is QGS. The CDR3 has 19 amino acids. The DNA of the CDR3 is TGTGCTCTTGGGGGGATGGACTGGGATCCCCGGGCCTACACCGATAAACTCATCTTT. Residues: CALGGMDWDPRAYTDKLIF.

As concerns this clone: A far bigger clonotype differs at one base, so this is likely a read error. This sample includes further DNA sequences coding for the same CDR3. V usage is TRDV1 and J usage is TRDJ1; D gene unclear. TCRdb is silent on the J gene; assignment here came from matching the DNA to germline. V was shortened by 3 bases and J by 7 bases, with 21 bases between the two germline ends. Germline V lookup: CDR1 TSWWSYY, CDR2 QGS. The CDR3 length is 16 residues. The chain's CDR3 is CALGEPYGHTERKLIF. The DNA of the CDR3 is TGTGCTCTTGGGGAGCCCTATGGACATACTGAGCGTAAACTCATCTTT.

Remarks on this clone: TCRdb has a much larger clone's protein, which differs at residue 3 from the translation of this DNA, likely because of a read error; what is shown is the protein translated from the DNA. The chain employs TRDV2 and TRDJ1, with 11 bases matching TRDD3. TCRdb lists no J gene, so it was determined here by aligning the DNA to germline. Germline V gene sequence: CDR1 GEAIGNYY, CDR2 EKD. This CDR3 has 16 amino acids. Here the CDR3 DNA reads TGTGCCCGTGACACCGTGGGGGATACGGAGCCCGATAAACTCATCTTT. Translating it yields CARDTVGDTEPDKLIF.

This clone was seen only a few times. TCRdb records a much larger clone's protein for this DNA, with a difference at residue 9 that likely arises from a read error; the protein given is the translation of the DNA. V and J are TRDV1 and TRDJ1; tentatively, D is TRDD3 (6 bases). Germline CDR1 and CDR2: TSWWSYY and QGS. Trimming took off 1 base at V and 0 bases at J, with 9 bases between the two ends. The CDR3 covers 15 residues. The CDR3 sequence is CALGERGIYTDKLIF. DNA for the CDR3: TGTGCTCTTGGGGAACGAGGGATATACACCGATAAACTCATCTTT.

In the case of this clone: For this DNA, TCRdb reports the protein of a much larger clone, which diverges at residue 15, most likely from a read error; the protein presented here is translated directly from the DNA. The DNA of the CDR3 is TGTGCTCTTGGGGTATTCCTACTTGGAACTGGGGGATACAGGAGTAAACTCATCTTT. Translated, it gives CALGVFLLGTGGYRSKLIF. The chain is built from TRDV1 and TRDJ1; 12 bases map to TRDD3. V was clipped by 4 bases and J by 7 bases; unmatched bases: 19. Looked up from germline, CDR1 is TSWWSYY and CDR2 is QGS. The CDR3 is 19 amino acids.

This clone was seen repeatedly, ten times or more. The V and J genes are TRDV2 and TRDJ3; 11 bases align to TRDD3. With V trimmed by 3 bases and J by 2 bases, 17 bases remained unmatched. Germline V gene data show CDR1 as GEAIGNYY and CDR2 as EKD. CDR3 size: 22 residues. The CDR3 reads CACDFTGTGGYSSPWDTRQMFF. The CDR3 DNA sequence: TGTGCCTGTGACTTTACCGGTACTGGGGGATATAGCTCGCCCTGGGACACCCGACAGATGTTTTTC.

This clone was recorded a few times. TCRdb attributes to this sequence the protein of a much larger clone, which differs from the DNA translation at residue 17; a read error is likely, and the protein displayed is translated from the DNA. The chain links TRDV1 to TRDJ1; 8 bases fit TRDD3. This CDR3 comprises 19 residues. Germline V gene sequence: CDR1 TSWWSYY, CDR2 QGS. For the CDR3, the DNA is TGTGCTCTTGGGGAAGGAGGTCCGGGGCTGGGGGAGTACACCGATAAACACATCTTT. Amino acid sequence: CALGEGGPGLGEYTDKHIF.

This clone has a count of ten or more. A read error is the likely source, as a far larger clone sits one nucleotide away. Other DNA sequences from this sample encode an identical CDR3 as well. The rearrangement uses TRDV2 and TRDJ1; weak D call: TRDD3 (5 bases). This CDR3 contains 15 residues. Germline V CDR1 and CDR2: GEAIGNYY, EKD. The CDR3 DNA reads TGTGCCTGTGACATTCTTGGGATGGGCACCGATAAACTCATCTTC. It specifies CACDILGMGTDKLIF.

In regard to this clone: This sequence is one base from a far larger clone and is likely a read error. Different DNA sequences within this sample yield the same CDR3. The chain carries TRDV1 and TRDJ1; 12 nucleotides align to TRDD3. The J gene, absent from TCRdb, was called here by matching the DNA to germline. Per the germline V gene, CDR1 is TSWWSYY and CDR2 is QGS. The CDR3 length is 19 residues. V shed 4 bases, J shed 6 bases, and the junction held 18 bases outside the gene matches. The CDR3: CALGVFLLGTGGYRNKLIF. The CDR3 region has the DNA TGTGCTCTTGGGGTATTCCTACTCGGAACTGGGGGATACAGGAATAAACTCATCTTT.